This T cell receptor beta chain came from a study of cytomegalovirus exposure and HLA in healthy donors. Study-wide findings and caveats: For cytomegalovirus status, the classifier reportedly gave diagnoses with high specificity and sensitivity. There were 164 TCR beta chains listed as cytomegalovirus-associated.

On this clone itself: The antigen is undetermined.

Using immunoSEQ multiplex PCR, the repertoire was profiled, and TCRdb retains in-frame clones only, with some absent. The repertoire holds about 160,000 clones, with approximately 96% as singletons. The CDR3 is 15 residues long. V lost 5 bases to trimming and J lost 0 bases, with 15 bases between them. Germline CDR1 reads SQVTM; CDR2 reads ANQGSEA. The sequence was obtained from a woman under 30 in good health and CMV-seronegative. The J gene is TRBJ2-3, the V gene TRBV29-1, with D perhaps matching TRBD2 (5 bases). Source material: PBMCs. The CDR3 DNA reads as TGCAGCGTTACAATGGGAGACAAAAGCACAGATACGCAGTATTTT. It specifies CSVTMGDKSTDTQYF.